The 3 T cell receptor beta chains given below trace back to one sample, sequenced in a study of beta chain features in type 1 diabetes (dated 2018 in TCRdb). Library prep was done by the immunoSEQ multiplex PCR assay. The entire amount of isolated RNA was reverse transcribed using the High Capacity cDNA Reverse Transcription Kit, so the sequenced TCRB transcripts were expressed ones. The source is immuneACCESS, and TCRdb retained only in-frame sequences with V and J called. Part of the clones is not carried over; for the studies checked, unresolved V genes explain less than half of this, and the remainder is unexplained. Counted in this sample were about 370,000 clones; around 16% of them appeared once. The ten top clones hold roughly 0.017% of the sample. Sequencing was done on a sample of naive CD4+ T cells from blood. In light of the paper, this sample's cell subset or site label describes: true naive CD4+ T cells. The receptors shown here come from a woman aged 18-29 years in good health.

The V gene is TRBV5-1, the J gene TRBJ2-5, with D unclear. Germline-derived CDR1 and CDR2 are SGHRS and YFSETQ. The CDR3 contains 11 residues. Between the trimmed V and J ends, which lost 8 bases and 0 bases, there was a span of 5 bases. The CDR3 bases are TGCGCCAGTCTTTACCAAGAGACCCAGTACTTC. It yields the protein CASLYQETQYF.

This clone turned up a few times. The chain is built from TRBV2 and TRBJ1-3; D unresolved. The germline V gene has CDR1 SNHLY and CDR2 FYNNEI. The V gene lost 7 bases and the J gene lost 0 bases, with 4 bases spanning the gap. The CDR3 runs 12 residues. The CDR3 region is CASKYSGNTIYF. The CDR3 nucleotides read TGTGCCAGCAAATACTCTGGAAACACCATATATTTT.

The chain uses TRBV6-1 and TRBJ2-6; 10 bases align to TRBD2. Per germline, CDR1 MNHNS and CDR2 SASEGT. There are 20 residues in the CDR3. J was trimmed by 0 bases and V by 2 bases; bases with no gene match: 10. The CDR3 nucleotides read TGTGCCAGCAGTGAACAGAGACTAGCGGGCATTCGCTCTGGGGCCAACGTCCTGACTTTC. It specifies CASSEQRLAGIRSGANVLTF.